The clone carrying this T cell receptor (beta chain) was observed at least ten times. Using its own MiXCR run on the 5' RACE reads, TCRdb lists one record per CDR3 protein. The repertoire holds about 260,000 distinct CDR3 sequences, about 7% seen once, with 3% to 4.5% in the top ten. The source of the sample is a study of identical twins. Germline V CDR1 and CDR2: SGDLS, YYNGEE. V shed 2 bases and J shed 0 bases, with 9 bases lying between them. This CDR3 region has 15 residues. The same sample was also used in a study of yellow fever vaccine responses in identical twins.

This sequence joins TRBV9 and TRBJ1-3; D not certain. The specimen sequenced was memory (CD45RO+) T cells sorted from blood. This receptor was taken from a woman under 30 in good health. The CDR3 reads CASSVDVYSGNTIYF. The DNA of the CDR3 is TGTGCCAGCAGCGTGGACGTGTACTCTGGAAACACCATATATTTT.